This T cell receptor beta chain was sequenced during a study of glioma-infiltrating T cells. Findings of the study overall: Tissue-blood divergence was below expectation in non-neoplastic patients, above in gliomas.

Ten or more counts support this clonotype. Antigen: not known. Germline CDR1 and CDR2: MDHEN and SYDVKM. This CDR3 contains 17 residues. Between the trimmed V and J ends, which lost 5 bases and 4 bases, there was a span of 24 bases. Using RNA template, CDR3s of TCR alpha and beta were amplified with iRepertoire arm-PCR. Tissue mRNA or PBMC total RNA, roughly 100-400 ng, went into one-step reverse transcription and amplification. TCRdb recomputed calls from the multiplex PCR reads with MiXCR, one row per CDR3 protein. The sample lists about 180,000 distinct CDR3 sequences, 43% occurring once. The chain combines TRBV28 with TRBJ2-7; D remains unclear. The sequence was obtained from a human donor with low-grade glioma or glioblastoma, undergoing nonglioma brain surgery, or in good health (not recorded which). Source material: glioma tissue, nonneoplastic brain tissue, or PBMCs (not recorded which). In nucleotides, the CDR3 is TGTGCCAGCAGTCTACCCCCCTTAGGGCGCCTGAAGTACGAGCAGTACTTC. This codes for CASSLPPLGRLKYEQYF.